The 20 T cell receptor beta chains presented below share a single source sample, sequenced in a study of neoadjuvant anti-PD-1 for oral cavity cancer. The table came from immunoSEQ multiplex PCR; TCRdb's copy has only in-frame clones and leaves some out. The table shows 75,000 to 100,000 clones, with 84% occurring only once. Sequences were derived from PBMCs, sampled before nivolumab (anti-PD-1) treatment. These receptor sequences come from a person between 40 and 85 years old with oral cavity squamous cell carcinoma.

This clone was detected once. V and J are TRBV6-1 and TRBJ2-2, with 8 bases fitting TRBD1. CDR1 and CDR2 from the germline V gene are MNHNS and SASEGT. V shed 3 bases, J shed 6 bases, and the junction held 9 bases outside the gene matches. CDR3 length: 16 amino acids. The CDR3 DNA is TGTGCCAGCAGTGACTTTCTCGGACAGGGTCCCGGGGAGCTGTTTTTT. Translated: CASSDFLGQGPGELFF.

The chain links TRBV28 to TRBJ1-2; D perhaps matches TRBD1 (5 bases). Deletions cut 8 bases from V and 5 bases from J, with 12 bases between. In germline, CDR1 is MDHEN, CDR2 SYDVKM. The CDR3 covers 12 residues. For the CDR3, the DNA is TGTGCCAGCTGGGGGAGGGAGTATGGCTACACCTTC. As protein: CASWGREYGYTF.

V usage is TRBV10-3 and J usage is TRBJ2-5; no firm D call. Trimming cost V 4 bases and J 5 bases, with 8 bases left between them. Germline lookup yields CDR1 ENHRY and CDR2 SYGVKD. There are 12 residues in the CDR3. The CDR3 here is CAISVAGETQYF. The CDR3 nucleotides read TGTGCCATCAGTGTTGCCGGGGAGACCCAGTACTTC.

CDR3 sequence reads: CASSPDRLTKTQYF. The CDR3, as DNA: TGTGCCAGCAGCCCGGACAGATTAACGAAGACCCAGTACTTC. The rearrangement links TRBV4-2 to TRBJ2-5; tentatively, D is TRBD1 (6 bases). CDR1 is LGHNA, CDR2 YNFKEQ, per germline. V was trimmed by 4 bases and J by 6 bases, leaving 15 bases between them. This CDR3 region has 14 residues.

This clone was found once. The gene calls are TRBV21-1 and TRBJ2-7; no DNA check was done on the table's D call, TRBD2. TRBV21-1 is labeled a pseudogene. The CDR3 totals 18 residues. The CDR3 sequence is CASSKAVTSGPSSYEQYF. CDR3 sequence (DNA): TGTGCCAGCAGCAAAGCGGTAACTAGCGGGCCGAGCTCCTACGAGCAGTACTTC.

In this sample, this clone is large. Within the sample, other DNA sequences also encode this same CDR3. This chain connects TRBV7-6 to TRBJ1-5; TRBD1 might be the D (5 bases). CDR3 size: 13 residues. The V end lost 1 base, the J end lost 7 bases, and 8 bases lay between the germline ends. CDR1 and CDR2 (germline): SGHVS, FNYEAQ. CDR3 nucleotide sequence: TGTGCCAGCAGCTTAGGGGGGGACCAGCCCCAGCATTTT. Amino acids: CASSLGGDQPQHF.

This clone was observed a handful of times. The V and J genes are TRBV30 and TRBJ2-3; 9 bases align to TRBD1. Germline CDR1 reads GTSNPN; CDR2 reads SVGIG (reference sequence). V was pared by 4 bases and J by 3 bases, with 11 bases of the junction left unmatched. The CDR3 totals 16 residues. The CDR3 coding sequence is TGTGCCTGGACCCCATGGGACAGGGCTCAGACAGATACGCAGTATTTT. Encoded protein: CAWTPWDRAQTDTQYF.

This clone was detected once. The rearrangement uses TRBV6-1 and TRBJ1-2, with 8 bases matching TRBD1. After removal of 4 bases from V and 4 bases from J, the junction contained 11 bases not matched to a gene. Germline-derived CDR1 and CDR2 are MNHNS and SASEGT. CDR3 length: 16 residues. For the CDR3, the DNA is TGTGCCAGCAGTGGAACAGACAGGGGAGAGGGCTATGGCTACACCTTC. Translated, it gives CASSGTDRGEGYGYTF.

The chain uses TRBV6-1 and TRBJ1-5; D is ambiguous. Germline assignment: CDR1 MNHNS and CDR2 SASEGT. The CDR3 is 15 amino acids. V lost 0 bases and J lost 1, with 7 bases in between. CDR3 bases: TGTGCCAGCAGTGAAGCGGGATGGAGCAATCAGCCCCAGCATTTT. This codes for CASSEAGWSNQPQHF.

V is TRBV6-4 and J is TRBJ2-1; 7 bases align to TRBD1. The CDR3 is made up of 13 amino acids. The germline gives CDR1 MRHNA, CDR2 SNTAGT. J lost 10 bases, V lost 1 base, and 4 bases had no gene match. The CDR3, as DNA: TGTGCCAGCAGTGACTTCAGGGGACAGGAGCAGTTCTTC. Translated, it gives CASSDFRGQEQFF.

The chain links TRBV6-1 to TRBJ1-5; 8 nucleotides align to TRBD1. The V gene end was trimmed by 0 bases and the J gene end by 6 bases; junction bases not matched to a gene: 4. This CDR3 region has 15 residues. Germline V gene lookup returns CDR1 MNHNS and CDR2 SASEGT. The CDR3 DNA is TGTGCCAGCAGTGAAGCTTGGACAGGGTCTCAGCCCCAGCATTTT. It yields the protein CASSEAWTGSQPQHF.

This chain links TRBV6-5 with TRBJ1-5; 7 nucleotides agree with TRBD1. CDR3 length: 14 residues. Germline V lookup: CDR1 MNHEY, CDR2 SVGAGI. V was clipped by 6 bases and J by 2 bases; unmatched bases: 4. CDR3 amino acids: CASSRDRGNQPQHF. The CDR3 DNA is TGTGCCAGCAGCCGCGACAGGGGCAATCAGCCCCAGCATTTT.

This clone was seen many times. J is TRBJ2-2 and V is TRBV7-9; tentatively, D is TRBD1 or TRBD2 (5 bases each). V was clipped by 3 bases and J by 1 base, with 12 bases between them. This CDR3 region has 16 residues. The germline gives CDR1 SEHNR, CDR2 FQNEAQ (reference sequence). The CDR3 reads CASSLGLGENTGELFF. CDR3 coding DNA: TGTGCCAGCAGCTTGGGGTTGGGGGAGAACACCGGGGAGCTGTTTTTT.

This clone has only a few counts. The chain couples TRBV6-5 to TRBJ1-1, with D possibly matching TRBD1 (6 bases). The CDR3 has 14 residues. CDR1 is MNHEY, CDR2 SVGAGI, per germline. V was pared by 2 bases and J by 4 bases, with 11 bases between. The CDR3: CASSYASRGTEAFF. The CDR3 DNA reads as TGTGCCAGCAGTTACGCCTCCAGGGGCACTGAAGCTTTCTTT.

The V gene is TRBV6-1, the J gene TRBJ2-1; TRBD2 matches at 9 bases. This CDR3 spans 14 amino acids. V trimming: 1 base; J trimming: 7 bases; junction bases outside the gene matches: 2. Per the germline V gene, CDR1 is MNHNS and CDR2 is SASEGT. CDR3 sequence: CASSEGLAGNEQFF. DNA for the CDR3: TGTGCCAGCAGTGAAGGGCTAGCGGGGAATGAGCAGTTCTTC.

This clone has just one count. CDR3 in DNA: TGTGCCTGGAGTGTATGGCTAGCGGGAGGCGGAGGGGAGCAGTTCTTC. Protein product: CAWSVWLAGGGGEQFF. The chain links TRBV30 to TRBJ2-1; 11 bases line up with TRBD2. The CDR3 extends over 16 amino acids. The V segment lost 0 bases and the J segment 10 bases; nucleotides outside the gene matches: 11. Germline V gene data show CDR1 as GTSNPN and CDR2 as SVGIG (reference sequence).

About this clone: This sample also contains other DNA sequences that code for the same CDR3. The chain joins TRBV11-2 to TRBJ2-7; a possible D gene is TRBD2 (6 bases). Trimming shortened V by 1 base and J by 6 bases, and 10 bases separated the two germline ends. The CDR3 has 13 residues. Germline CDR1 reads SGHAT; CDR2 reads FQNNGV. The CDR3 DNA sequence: TGTGCCAGCAGCTTAGGCGGGGTTTTCGAGCAGTACTTC. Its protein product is CASSLGGVFEQYF.

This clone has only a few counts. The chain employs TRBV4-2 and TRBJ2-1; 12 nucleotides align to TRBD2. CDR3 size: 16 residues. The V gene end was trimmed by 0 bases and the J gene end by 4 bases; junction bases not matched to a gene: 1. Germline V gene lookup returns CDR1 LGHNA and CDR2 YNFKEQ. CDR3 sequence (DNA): TGTGCCAGCAGCCAAGAAGGACTAGCGGGGTACAATGAGCAGTTCTTC. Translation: CASSQEGLAGYNEQFF.

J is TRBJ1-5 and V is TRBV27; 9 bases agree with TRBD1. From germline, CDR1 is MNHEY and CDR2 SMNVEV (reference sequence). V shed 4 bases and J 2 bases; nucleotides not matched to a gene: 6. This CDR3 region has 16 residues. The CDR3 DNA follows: TGTGCCAGCAGTTCCGGACAGGGGTTGGGCAATCAGCCCCAGCATTTT. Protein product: CASSSGQGLGNQPQHF.

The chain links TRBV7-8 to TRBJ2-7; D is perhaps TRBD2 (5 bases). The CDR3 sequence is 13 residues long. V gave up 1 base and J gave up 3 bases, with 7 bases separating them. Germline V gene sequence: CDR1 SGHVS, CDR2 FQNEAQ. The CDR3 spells CASSLVEGYEQYF. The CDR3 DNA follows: TGTGCCAGCAGCTTAGTTGAGGGCTACGAGCAGTACTTC.